This TCR beta chain was identified during a study of blood T cell repertoires in COVID-19. Study details: The samples span acute and convalescent COVID-19 from the United States, Italy and Spain.

By proportion, this clone is medium-sized. The CDR3 extends over 15 amino acids. The junction had 6 bases not matched to a gene; V was cut back by 1 base and J by 5 bases. Germline CDR1 and CDR2: SGHNT and YYREEE (reference sequence). Sequencing was performed with immunoSEQ multiplex PCR; in TCRdb, only in-frame clones are kept and a portion is missing. Of tens of thousands of clones detected, roughly four fifths appear once; the ten largest clones hold 6% to 7.5%. The TCR was taken from a man aged 55 to 70 with active COVID-19. Specimen: peripheral blood. V gene TRBV5-4 combines with J gene TRBJ1-2, with TRBD1 identical over 9 bases. The CDR3 DNA reads as TGTGCCAGCAGCTTGCCGGACAGGGGAAGGTATGGCTACACCTTC. Amino acid sequence: CASSLPDRGRYGYTF.